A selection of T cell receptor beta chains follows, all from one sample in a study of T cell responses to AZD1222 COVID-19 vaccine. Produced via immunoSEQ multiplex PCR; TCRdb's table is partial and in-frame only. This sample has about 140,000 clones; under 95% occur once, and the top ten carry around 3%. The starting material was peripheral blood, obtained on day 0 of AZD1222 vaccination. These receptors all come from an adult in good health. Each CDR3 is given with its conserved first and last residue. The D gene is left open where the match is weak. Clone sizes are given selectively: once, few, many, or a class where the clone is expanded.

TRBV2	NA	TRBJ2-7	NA	TGTGCCAGCAGTGAAAGGCACTCCTACGAGCAGTACTTC	CASSERHSYEQYF
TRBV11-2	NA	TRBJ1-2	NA	TGTGCCAGCAGCTTAGGACGGTCAGGCTACACCTTC	CASSLGRSGYTF
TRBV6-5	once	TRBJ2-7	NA	TGTGCCAGCAGTTACAGCCCGAGTGGGGAATACGAGCAGTACTTC	CASSYSPSGEYEQYF
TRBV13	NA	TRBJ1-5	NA	TGTGCCAGCAGCTTAGGGTCCAGCTCTGGGCAGCCCCAGCATTTT	CASSLGSSSGQPQHF
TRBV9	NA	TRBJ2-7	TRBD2	TGTGCCAGCAGCCAAGGGACTAGCGGGAGCTACGAGCAGTACTTC	CASSQGTSGSYEQYF
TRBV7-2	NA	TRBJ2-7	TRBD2	TGTGCCAGCAGCCTCGGGGGGGCATACACCGAGCAGTACTTC	CASSLGGAYTEQYF
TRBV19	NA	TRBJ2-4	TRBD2	TGTGCCAGTACGCGGACTAGCGGGAATGCGGCCAAAAACATTCAGTACTTC	CASTRTSGNAAKNIQYF
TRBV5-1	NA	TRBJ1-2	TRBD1	TGCGCCAGCAGCTCAGGTAGACAGGGGTACGGCTACACCTTC	CASSSGRQGYGYTF
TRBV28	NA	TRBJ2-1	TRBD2	TGTGCCAGCAGTCCCACTAGCGGGAGCTCCTACAATGAGCAGTTCTTC	CASSPTSGSSYNEQFF
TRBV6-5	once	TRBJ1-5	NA	TGTGCCAGCAGTTACGGTCGCGGACGCAATCAGCCCCAGCATTTT	CASSYGRGRNQPQHF
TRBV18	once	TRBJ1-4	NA	TGTGCCAGCTCACCAGGGTTAAAAGAGGCCTTTAATGAAAAACTGTTTTTT	CASSPGLKEAFNEKLFF
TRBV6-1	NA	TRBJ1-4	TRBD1	TGTGCCAGCAGTGAAACCGTGGGACAGTCAGAAAAACTGTTTTTT	CASSETVGQSEKLFF
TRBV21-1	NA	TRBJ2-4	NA	TGTGCCCCCGTATACGTAAAAAACATTCAGTACTTC	CAPVYVKNIQYF
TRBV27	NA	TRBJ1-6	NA	TGTGCCAGCAGTTTAAAGGAGGGTTCACCCCTCCACTTT	CASSLKEGSPLHF
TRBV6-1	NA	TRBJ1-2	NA	TGTGCCAGCAGTGAAGTGATTGACACTATTAACTATGGCTACACCTTC	CASSEVIDTINYGYTF